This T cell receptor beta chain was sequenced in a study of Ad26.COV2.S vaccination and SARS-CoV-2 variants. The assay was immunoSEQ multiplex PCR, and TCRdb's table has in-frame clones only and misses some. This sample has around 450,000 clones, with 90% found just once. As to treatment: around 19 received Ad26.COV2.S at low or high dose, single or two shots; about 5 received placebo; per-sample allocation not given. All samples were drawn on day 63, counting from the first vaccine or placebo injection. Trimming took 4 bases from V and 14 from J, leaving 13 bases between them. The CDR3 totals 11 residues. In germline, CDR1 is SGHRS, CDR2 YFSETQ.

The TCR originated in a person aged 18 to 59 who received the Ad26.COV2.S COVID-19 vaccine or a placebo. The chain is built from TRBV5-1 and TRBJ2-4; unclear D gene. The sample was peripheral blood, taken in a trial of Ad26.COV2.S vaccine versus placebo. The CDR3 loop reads CASSNDGPKYF. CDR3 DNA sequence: TGCGCCAGCAGCAACGATGGCCCCAAGTACTTC.